This T cell receptor beta chain was retrieved from a study of cytomegalovirus exposure and HLA in healthy donors. Libraries were prepared by immunoSEQ multiplex PCR; TCRdb keeps only in-frame clonotypes and omits some of them. Among about 140,000 clones listed, around nine tenths were seen once. V lost 7 bases and J lost 7; bases outside the gene matches: 8. The CDR3 is made up of 15 amino acids. Germline loops: CDR1 GTSNPN, CDR2 SVGIG (reference sequence). V gene TRBV30 combines with J gene TRBJ2-2; 14 bases match TRBD2. Material for sequencing was PBMCs. The origin of this receptor is a woman between 18 and 29 years old in good health and CMV-seropositive. CDR3 in amino acids: CASRLAGGPYGELFF. CDR3 in DNA: TGTGCCTCACGACTAGCGGGGGGGCCGTACGGGGAGCTGTTTTTT.